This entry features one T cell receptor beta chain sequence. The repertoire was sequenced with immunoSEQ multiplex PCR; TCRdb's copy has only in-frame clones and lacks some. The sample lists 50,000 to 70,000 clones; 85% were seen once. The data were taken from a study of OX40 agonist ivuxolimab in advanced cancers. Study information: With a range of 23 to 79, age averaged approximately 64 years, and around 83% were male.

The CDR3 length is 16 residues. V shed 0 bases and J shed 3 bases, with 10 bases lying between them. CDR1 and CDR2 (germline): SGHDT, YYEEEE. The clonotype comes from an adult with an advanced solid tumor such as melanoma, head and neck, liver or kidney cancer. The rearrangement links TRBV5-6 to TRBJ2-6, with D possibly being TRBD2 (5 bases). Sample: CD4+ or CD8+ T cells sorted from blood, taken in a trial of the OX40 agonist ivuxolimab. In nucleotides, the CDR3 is TGTGCCAGCAGCTTGGAGTCTAGCAATGGGGCCAACGTCCTGACTTTC. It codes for CASSLESSNGANVLTF.